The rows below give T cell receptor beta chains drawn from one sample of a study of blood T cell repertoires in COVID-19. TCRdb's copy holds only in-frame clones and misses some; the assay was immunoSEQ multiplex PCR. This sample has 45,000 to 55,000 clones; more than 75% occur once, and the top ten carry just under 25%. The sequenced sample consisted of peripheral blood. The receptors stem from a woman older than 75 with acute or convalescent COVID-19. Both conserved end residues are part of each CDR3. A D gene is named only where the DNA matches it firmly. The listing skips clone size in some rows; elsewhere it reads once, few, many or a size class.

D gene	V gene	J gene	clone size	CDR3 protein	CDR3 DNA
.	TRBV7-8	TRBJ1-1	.	CASSSVRGGPTEAFF	TGTGCCAGCAGCTCAGTTAGGGGGGGGCCTACTGAAGCTTTCTTT
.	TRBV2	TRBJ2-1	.	CASSESPRRGEQFF	TGTGCCAGCAGTGAATCCCCCAGGCGGGGTGAGCAGTTCTTC
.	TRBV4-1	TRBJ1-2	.	CASSQAPAANYGYTF	TGCGCCAGCAGCCAAGCCCCGGCAGCGAACTATGGCTACACCTTC
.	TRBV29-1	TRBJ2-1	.	CSLAEEDNEQFF	TGCAGCCTAGCAGAGGAAGACAATGAGCAGTTCTTC
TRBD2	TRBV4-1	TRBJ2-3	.	CASSQSGGRDTQYF	TGCGCCAGCAGCCAATCCGGGGGGAGGGATACGCAGTATTTT
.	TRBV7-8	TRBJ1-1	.	CASSLTENTEAFF	TGTGCCAGCAGCCTTACAGAGAACACTGAAGCTTTCTTT
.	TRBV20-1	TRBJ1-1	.	CSAARVTEAFF	TGCAGTGCTGCCAGGGTCACTGAAGCTTTCTTT
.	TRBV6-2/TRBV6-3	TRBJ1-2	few	CASSYLPGLTNYGYTF	TGTGCCAGCAGTTACCTCCCGGGACTGACAAACTATGGCTACACCTTC
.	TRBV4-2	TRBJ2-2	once	CASSQDLRQGGGELFF	TGTGCCAGCAGCCAAGATCTTCGCCAGGGTGGCGGGGAGCTGTTTTTT
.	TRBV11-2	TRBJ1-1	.	CASSSVGLNTEAFF	TGTGCCAGCAGCTCAGTGGGGCTGAACACTGAAGCTTTCTTT
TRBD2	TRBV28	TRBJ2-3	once	CASTTRRGAVTDTQYF	TGTGCCAGCACGACTCGGCGGGGGGCCGTCACAGATACGCAGTATTTT
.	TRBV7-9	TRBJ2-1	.	CASRRDPGNEQFF	TGTGCCAGCAGGCGGGACCCAGGGAATGAGCAGTTCTTC
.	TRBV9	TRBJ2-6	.	CASSVAGAGANVLTF	TGTGCCAGCAGCGTAGCGGGAGCTGGGGCCAACGTCCTGACTTTC
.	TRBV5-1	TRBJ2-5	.	CASSATSPGETQYF	TGCGCCAGCAGCGCAACTAGCCCCGGAGAGACCCAGTACTTC
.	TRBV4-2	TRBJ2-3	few	CASSQPAGSTDTQYF	TGTGCCAGCAGCCAACCAGCGGGTAGCACAGATACGCAGTATTTT
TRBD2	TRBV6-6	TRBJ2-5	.	CASRSTSGSSETQYF	TGTGCCAGCAGATCGACTAGCGGGAGCTCAGAGACCCAGTACTTC
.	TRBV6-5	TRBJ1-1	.	CASAIIDRNTEAFF	TGTGCCAGCGCAATAATAGACAGGAACACTGAAGCTTTCTTT
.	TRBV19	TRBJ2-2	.	CASSILFGGELFF	TGTGCCAGTAGTATTTTGTTCGGTGGGGAGCTGTTTTTT
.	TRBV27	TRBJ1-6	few	CASSAKDSNSPLHF	TGTGCCAGCAGTGCCAAGGACAGTAATTCACCCCTCCACTTT
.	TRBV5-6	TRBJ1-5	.	CASSFGEEQPQHF	TGTGCCAGCAGCTTCGGGGAGGAGCAGCCCCAGCATTTT
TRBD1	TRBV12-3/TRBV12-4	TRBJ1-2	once	CASSLTGNYGYTF	TGTGCCAGCAGTTTGACAGGGAACTATGGCTACACCTTC
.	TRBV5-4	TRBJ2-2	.	CASSLDPLNTGELFF	TGTGCCAGCAGCTTGGATCCCCTAAACACCGGGGAGCTGTTTTTT
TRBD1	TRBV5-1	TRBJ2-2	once	CASTLGQTTGELFF	TGCGCCAGCACCTTGGGACAGACCACCGGGGAGCTGTTTTTT
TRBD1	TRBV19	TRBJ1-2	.	CASTDRNYGYTF	TGTGCCAGTACGGACAGGAACTATGGCTACACCTTC
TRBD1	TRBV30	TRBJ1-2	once	CAWGTGGDRGYTF	TGTGCCTGGGGCACAGGGGGCGATCGGGGCTACACCTTC
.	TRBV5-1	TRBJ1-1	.	CASSLYTVSTEAFF	TGCGCCAGCAGCTTGTATACGGTAAGCACTGAAGCTTTCTTT
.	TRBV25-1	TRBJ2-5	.	CASSARDGGAQYF	TGTGCCAGCAGTGCCCGGGACGGCGGGGCCCAGTACTTC
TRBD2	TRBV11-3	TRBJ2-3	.	CASSLAGTSGRTDTQYF	TGTGCCAGCAGCTTAGCCGGGACTAGCGGGAGGACAGATACGCAGTATTTT
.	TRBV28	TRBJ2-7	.	CASRGPTEVYEQYF	TGTGCCAGCAGAGGTCCGACAGAAGTCTACGAGCAGTACTTC
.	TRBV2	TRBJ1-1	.	CASSRGGVNTEAFF	TGTGCCAGCAGCCGTGGCGGGGTTAACACTGAAGCTTTCTTT
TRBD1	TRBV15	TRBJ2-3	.	CATSRDRTGDVHTDTQYF	TGTGCCACCAGCAGAGATCGGACAGGCGATGTCCACACAGATACGCAGTATTTT
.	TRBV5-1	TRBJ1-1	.	CASSLGRGMNTEAFF	TGCGCCAGCAGCCTCGGGAGGGGGATGAACACTGAAGCTTTCTTT
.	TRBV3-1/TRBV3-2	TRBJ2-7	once	CASSRSSGSIYEQYF	TGTGCCAGCAGCCGCAGCAGCGGGTCAATCTACGAGCAGTACTTC
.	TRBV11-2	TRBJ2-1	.	CASSWAGDYNEQFF	TGTGCCAGCAGCTGGGCAGGGGACTACAATGAGCAGTTCTTC
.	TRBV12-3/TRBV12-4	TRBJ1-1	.	CASTASGNTEAFF	TGTGCCAGCACGGCCTCAGGGAACACTGAAGCTTTCTTT
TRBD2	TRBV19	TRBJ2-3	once	CASLRGGTDTQYF	TGTGCCAGCCTCCGGGGGGGCACAGATACGCAGTATTTT
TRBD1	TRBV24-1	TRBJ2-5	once	CATSDGGTGQGETQYF	TGTGCCACCAGTGATGGAGGGACAGGCCAAGGGGAGACCCAGTACTTC
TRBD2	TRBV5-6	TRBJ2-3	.	CASSLTTSGTDTQYF	TGTGCCAGCAGCTTGACCACTAGCGGCACAGATACGCAGTATTTT
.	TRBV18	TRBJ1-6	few	CASSPSVTSRNSPLHF	TGTGCCAGCTCACCCTCGGTTACCTCCAGGAATTCACCCCTCCACTTT
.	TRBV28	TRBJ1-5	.	CASSSVPGNQPQHF	TGTGCCAGCAGTTCGGTACCGGGCAATCAGCCCCAGCATTTT
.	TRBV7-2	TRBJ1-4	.	CASSFFGQTTAQNEKLFF	TGTGCCAGCAGTTTCTTTGGGCAGACGACAGCCCAGAATGAAAAACTGTTTTTT
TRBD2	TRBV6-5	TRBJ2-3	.	CASSYSGLAGSDTQYF	TGTGCCAGCAGTTACTCAGGACTAGCAGGCTCAGATACGCAGTATTTT
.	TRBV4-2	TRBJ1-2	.	CASSQGRGSGYTF	TGTGCCAGCAGCCAAGGCAGGGGCTCGGGCTACACCTTC
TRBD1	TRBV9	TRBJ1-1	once	CASSAGQGRNTEAFF	TGTGCCAGCAGCGCAGGACAGGGCCGGAACACTGAAGCTTTCTTT
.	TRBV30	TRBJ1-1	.	CAWSVGGGMGTEAFF	TGTGCCTGGAGTGTAGGGGGAGGGATGGGCACTGAAGCTTTCTTT
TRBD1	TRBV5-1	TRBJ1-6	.	CASSLDRGGGSPLHF	TGCGCCAGCAGCTTGGACAGGGGGGGTGGTTCACCCCTCCACTTT
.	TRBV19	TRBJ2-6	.	CASSLSSTRVSGANVLTF	TGTGCCAGTAGCCTCTCGTCGACTCGTGTCTCTGGGGCCAACGTCCTGACTTTC
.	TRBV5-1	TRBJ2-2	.	CASSLGQTNTGELFF	TGCGCCAGCAGCTTGGGACAAACTAACACCGGGGAGCTGTTTTTT
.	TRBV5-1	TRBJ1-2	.	CASSLGQNYGYTF	TGCGCCAGCAGCTTGGGTCAGAACTATGGCTACACCTTC
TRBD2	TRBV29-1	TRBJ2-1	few	CSVSLAGGRINEQFF	TGCAGCGTTTCTCTAGCGGGGGGTCGAATCAATGAGCAGTTCTTC
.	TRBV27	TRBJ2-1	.	CASSLGGRPGDEQFF	TGTGCCAGCAGTCTTGGCGGGCGGCCCGGGGATGAGCAGTTCTTC
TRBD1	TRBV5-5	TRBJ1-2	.	CASSLGTVLSGYTF	TGTGCCAGCAGCTTAGGGACAGTCTTGAGTGGCTACACCTTC
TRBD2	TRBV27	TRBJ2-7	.	CASSRASGYEQYF	TGTGCCAGCAGTCGGGCTAGCGGCTACGAGCAGTACTTC
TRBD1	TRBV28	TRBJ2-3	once	CASRFGTGLGTDTQYF	TGTGCCAGCAGATTCGGGACAGGGTTGGGCACAGATACGCAGTATTTT